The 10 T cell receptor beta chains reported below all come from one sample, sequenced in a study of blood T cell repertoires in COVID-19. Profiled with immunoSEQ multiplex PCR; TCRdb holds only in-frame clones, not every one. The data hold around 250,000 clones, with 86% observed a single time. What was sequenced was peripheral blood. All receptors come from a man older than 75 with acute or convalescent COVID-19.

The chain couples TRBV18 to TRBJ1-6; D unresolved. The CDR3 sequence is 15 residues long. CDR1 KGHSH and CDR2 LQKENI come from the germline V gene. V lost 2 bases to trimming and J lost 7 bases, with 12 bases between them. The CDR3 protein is CASSPTAGINSPLHF. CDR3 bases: TGTGCCAGCTCACCAACCGCAGGTATCAATTCACCCCTCCACTTT.

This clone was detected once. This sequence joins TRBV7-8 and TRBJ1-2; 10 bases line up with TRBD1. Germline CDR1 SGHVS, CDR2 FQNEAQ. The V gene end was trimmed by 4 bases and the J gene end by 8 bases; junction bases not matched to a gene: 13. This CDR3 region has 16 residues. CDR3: CASSSELPGQGSGYTF. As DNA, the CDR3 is TGTGCCAGCAGCTCGGAGCTACCGGGACAGGGGAGCGGCTACACCTTC.

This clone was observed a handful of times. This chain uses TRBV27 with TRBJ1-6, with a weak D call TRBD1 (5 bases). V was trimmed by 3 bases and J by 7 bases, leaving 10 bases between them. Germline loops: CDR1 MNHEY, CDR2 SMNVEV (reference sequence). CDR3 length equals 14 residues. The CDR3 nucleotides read TGTGCCAGCAGTTTCTACCGACAGAATTCACCCCTCCACTTT. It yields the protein CASSFYRQNSPLHF.

The CDR3 coding sequence is TGCGCCAGCAGCTTGGGACAGGTAGCTAACTATGGCTACACCTTC. It translates to CASSLGQVANYGYTF. V and J are TRBV5-1 and TRBJ1-2; a weak D match, TRBD1 (6 bases). This CDR3 region has 15 residues. The V gene lost 0 bases and the J gene lost 0 bases, with 9 bases spanning the gap. Looked up from germline, CDR1 is SGHRS and CDR2 is YFSETQ.

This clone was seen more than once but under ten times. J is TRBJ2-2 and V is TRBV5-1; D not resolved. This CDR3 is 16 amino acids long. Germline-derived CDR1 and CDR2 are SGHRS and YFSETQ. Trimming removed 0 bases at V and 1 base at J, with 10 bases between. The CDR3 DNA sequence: TGCGCCAGCAGCTTGGTGCCGAGGCAGAACACCGGGGAGCTGTTTTTT. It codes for CASSLVPRQNTGELFF.

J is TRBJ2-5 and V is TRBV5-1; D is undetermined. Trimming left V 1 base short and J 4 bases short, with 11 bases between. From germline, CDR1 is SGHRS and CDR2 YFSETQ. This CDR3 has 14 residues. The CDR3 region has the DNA TGCGCCAGCAGCTTGTCACCGGGTCTAGAGACCCAGTACTTC. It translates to CASSLSPGLETQYF.

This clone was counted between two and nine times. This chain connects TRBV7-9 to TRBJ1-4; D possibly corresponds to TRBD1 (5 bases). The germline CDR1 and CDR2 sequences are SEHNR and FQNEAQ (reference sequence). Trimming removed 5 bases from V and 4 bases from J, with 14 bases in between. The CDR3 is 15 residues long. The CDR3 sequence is CASSLDQGFNEKLFF. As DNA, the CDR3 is TGTGCCAGCAGCCTAGACCAGGGCTTTAATGAAAAACTGTTTTTT.

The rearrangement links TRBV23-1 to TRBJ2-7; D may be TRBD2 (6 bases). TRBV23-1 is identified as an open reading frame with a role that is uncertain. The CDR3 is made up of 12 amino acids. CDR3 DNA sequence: TGCGCAACGGGGGAGCGGCCCTACGAGCAGTACTTC. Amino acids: CATGERPYEQYF.

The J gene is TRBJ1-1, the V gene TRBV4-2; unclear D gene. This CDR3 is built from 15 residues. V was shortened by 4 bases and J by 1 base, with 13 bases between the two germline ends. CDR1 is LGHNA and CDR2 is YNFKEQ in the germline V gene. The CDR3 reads CASSRGGKENTEAFF. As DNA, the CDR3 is TGTGCCAGCAGCCGAGGCGGGAAAGAGAACACTGAAGCTTTCTTT.

CDR3 bases: TGTGCCAGCAGCCCCGGAGGCTACGAGCAGTACTTC. Its protein is CASSPGGYEQYF. The rearrangement joins TRBV3-1 (or the pseudogene TRBV3-2) to TRBJ2-7, with D possibly TRBD2 on 5 matching bases. Germline V gives CDR1 LGHDT, CDR2 YNNKEL (reference sequence). The CDR3 totals 12 residues. V dropped 4 bases and J dropped 3 bases, with 7 bases sitting between them.